The source of this T cell receptor (beta chain) is a study of T-cell memory formation after mild COVID-19. General study results and limits: Contracting clones localized mainly to CM and EM when CD4+ and mainly to EMRA when CD8+. Some clones that responded turned up in pre-infection memory, which suggests that cross-reactive memory joined in.

On this clonotype: Its matching antigen is unknown.

From 5'RACE with constant-segment primers came TCR alpha and TCR beta cDNA libraries that carried sample barcodes and UMIs. Using its own MiXCR run on the 5' RACE reads, TCRdb lists one record per CDR3 protein. This sample has about 350,000 distinct CDR3 sequences; about 13% occur once, and the top ten carry 20% to 25%. Germline CDR1 reads MNHEY; CDR2 reads SVGAGI. V was cut by 5 bases and J by 10 bases, with 12 bases left in between. The CDR3 runs to 13 residues. The gene calls are TRBV6-5 and TRBJ1-6, with a tentative D call TRBD1 (5 bases). Sequenced: PBMCs or a T cell subset sorted from them (not recorded which). The receptor comes from a man aged 18 to 35 who had mild COVID-19 (a few samples of this study predate the infection). Cell type and time point are not known. The CDR3 protein is CASSTGGGSPLHF. Written as DNA, the CDR3 is TGTGCCAGCAGTACAGGAGGCGGATCACCCCTCCACTTT.